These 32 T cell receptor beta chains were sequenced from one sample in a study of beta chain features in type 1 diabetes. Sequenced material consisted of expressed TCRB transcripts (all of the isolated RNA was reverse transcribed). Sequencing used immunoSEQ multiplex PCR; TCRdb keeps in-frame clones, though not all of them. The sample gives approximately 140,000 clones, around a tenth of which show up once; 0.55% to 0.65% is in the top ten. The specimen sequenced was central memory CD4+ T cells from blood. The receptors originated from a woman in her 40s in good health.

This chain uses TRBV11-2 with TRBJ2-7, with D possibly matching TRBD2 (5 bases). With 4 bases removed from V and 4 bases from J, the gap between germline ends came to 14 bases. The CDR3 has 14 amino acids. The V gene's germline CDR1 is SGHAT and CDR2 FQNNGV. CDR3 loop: CASSSPNGGYEQYF. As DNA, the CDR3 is TGTGCCAGCAGCTCTCCGAATGGAGGTTACGAGCAGTACTTC.

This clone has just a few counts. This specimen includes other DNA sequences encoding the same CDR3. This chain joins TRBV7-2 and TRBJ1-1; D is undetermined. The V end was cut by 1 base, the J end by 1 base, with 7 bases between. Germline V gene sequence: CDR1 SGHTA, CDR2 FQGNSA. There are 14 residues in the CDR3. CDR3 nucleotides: TGTGCCAGCAGCTTAGTTGCAGGGAACACTGAAGCTTTCTTT. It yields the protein CASSLVAGNTEAFF.

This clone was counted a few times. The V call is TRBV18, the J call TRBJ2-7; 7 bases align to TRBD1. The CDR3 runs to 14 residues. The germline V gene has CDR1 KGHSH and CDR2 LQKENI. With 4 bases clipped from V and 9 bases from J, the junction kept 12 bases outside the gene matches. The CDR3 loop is CASSLDRDAQGQYF. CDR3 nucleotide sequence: TGTGCCAGCTCACTAGACAGGGACGCCCAGGGGCAGTACTTC.

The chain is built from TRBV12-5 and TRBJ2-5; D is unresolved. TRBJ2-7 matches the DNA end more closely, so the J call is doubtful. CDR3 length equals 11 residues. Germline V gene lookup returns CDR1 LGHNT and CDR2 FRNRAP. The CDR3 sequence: CASGIDYEQYF. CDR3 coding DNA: TGTGCTAGTGGTATAGATTACGAGCAGTACTTC.

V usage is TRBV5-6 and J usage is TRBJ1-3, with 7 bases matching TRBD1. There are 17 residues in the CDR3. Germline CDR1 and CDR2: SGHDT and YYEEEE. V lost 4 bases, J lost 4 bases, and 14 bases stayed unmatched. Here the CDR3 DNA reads TGTGCCAGCAGCAGACAGAGCCAGGGGGGATTCGGAAACACCATATATTTT. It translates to CASSRQSQGGFGNTIYF.

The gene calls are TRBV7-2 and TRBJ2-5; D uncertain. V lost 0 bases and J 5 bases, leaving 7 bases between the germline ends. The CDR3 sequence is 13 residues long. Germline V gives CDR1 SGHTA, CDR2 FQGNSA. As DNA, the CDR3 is TGTGCCAGCAGCTTAGCCATCCGGGAGACCCAGTACTTC. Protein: CASSLAIRETQYF.

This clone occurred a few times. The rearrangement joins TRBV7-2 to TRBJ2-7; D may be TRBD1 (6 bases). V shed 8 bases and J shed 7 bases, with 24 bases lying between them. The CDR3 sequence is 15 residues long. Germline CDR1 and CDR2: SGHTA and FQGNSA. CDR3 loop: CASQEWKQQGREQYF. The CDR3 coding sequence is TGTGCCAGCCAAGAATGGAAACAACAGGGTAGGGAGCAGTACTTC.

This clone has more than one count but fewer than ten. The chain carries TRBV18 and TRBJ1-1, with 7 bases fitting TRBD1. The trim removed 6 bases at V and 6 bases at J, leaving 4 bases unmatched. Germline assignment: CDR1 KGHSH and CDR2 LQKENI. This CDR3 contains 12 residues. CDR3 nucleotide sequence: TGTGCCAGCTCGAACAGGGGCGCTGAAGCTTTCTTT. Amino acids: CASSNRGAEAFF.

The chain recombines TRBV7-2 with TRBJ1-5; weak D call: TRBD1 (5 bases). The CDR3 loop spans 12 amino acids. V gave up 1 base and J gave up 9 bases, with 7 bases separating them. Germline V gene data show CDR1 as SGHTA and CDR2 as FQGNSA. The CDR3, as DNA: TGTGCCAGCAGCTTAGGGGGGGGGCCCCAGCATTTT. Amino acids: CASSLGGGPQHF.

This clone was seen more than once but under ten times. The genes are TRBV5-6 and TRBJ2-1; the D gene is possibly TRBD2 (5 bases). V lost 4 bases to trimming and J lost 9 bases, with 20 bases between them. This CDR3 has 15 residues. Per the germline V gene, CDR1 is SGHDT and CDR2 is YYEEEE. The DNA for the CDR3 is TGTGCCAGCAGCCCGAGAGAGCTGGTGGGGAGTGAGCAGTTCTTC. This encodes CASSPRELVGSEQFF.

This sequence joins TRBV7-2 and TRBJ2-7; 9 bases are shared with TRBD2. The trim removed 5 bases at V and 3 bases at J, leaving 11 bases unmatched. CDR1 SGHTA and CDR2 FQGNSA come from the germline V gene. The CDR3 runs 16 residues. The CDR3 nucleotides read TGTGCCAGCAGCCAACAGGTAGCGGGGGCCTACTACGAGCAGTACTTC. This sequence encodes CASSQQVAGAYYEQYF.

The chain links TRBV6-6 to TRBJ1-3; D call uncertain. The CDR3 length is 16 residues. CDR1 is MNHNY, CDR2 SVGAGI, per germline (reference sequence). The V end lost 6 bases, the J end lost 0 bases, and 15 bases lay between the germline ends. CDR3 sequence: CASSNNLPYSGNTIYF. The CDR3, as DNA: TGTGCCAGCAGCAATAACTTGCCGTACTCTGGAAACACCATATATTTT.

In DNA, the CDR3 is TGTGCCAGCCGAAATGCAGGGGGAAACAATTCACCCCTCCACTTT. Translated: CASRNAGGNNSPLHF. The V and J genes are TRBV2 and TRBJ1-6; 7 bases fit TRBD1. Unmatched junction bases numbered 11, after V lost 8 bases and J lost 7 bases. Germline assignment: CDR1 SNHLY and CDR2 FYNNEI. The CDR3 contains 15 residues.

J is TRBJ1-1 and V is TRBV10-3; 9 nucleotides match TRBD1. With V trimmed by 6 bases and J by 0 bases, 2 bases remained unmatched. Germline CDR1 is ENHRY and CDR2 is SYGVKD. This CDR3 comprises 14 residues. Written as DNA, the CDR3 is TGTGCCATCAGGGACAGGGGACTGAACACTGAAGCTTTCTTT. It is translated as CAIRDRGLNTEAFF.

CDR3 DNA: TGCGCCAGCAGCTTGCGAGGGATTGGGGAGACCCAGTACTTC. This translates into CASSLRGIGETQYF. The chain is built from TRBV5-1 and TRBJ2-5; a possible D gene is TRBD2 (5 bases). The V and J ends lost 1 base and 5 bases respectively, with 12 bases between them. Germline CDR1 reads SGHRS; CDR2 reads YFSETQ. This CDR3 contains 14 residues.

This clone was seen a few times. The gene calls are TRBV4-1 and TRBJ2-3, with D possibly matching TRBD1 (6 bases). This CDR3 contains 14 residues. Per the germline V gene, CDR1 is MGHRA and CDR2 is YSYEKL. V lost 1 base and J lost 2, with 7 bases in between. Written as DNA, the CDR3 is TGCGCCAGCAGCCAAGGGGACAACACAGATACGCAGTATTTT. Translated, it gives CASSQGDNTDTQYF.

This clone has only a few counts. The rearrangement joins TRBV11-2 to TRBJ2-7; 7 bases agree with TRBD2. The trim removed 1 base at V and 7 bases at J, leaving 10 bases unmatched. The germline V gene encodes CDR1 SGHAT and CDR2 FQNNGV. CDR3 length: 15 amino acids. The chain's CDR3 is CASSLATSALWEQYF. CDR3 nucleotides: TGTGCCAGCAGCTTAGCTACTAGCGCGCTCTGGGAGCAGTACTTC.

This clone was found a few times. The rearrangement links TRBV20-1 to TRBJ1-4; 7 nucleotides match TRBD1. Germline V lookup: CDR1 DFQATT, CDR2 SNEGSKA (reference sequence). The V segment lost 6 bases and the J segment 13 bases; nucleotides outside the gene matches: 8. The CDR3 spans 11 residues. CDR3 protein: CSARDRETLFF. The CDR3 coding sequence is TGCAGTGCCCGGGACAGAGAGACACTGTTTTTT.

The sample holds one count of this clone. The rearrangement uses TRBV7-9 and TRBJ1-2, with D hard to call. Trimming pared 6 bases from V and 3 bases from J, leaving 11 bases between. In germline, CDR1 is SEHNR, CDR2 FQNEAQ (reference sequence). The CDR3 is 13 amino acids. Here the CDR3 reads CASSPNRDYGYTF. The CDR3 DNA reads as TGTGCCAGCAGTCCAAACAGAGACTATGGCTACACCTTC.

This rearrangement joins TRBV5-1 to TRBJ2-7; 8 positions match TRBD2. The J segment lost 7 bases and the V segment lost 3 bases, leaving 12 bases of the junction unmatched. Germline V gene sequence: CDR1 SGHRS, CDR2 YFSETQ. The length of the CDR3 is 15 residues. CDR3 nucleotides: TGCGCCAGCAGCTCCCGGGAGGGCGGGGTGAGAGAGCAGTACTTC. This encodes CASSSREGGVREQYF.

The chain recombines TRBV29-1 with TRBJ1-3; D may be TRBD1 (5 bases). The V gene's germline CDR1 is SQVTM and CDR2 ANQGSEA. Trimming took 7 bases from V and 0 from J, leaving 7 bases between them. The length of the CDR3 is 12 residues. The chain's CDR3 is CSARDSGNTIYF. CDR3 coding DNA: TGCAGCGCCAGGGACTCTGGAAACACCATATATTTT.

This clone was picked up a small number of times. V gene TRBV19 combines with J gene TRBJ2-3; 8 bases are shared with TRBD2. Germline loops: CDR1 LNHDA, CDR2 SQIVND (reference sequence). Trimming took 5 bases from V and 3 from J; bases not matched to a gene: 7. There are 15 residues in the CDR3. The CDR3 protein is CASSPSGGHTDTQYF. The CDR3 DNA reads TGTGCCAGTAGTCCCAGCGGGGGCCATACAGATACGCAGTATTTT.

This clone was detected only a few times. CDR3 residues: CASSLGAGGTETQYF. For the CDR3, the DNA is TGTGCCAGCAGCTTAGGGGCGGGGGGAACGGAGACCCAGTACTTC. The V and J genes are TRBV7-2 and TRBJ2-5; 8 bases agree with TRBD2. This CDR3 has 15 residues. Germline V gives CDR1 SGHTA, CDR2 FQGNSA. Losses at the gene ends were 1 base for V and 5 bases for J; bases not matched to a gene: 6.

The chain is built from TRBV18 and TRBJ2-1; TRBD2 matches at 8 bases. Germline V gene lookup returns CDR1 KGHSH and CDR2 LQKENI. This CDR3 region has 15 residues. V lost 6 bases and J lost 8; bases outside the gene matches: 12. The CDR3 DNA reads TGTGCCAGCTCCCCGAGCGGGGGTGTGGATTATGAGCAGTTCTTC. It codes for CASSPSGGVDYEQFF.

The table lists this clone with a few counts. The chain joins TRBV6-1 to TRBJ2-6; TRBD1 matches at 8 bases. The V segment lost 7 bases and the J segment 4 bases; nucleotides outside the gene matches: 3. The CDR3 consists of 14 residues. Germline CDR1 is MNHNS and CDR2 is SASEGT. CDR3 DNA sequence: TGTGCCAGCATCAGGGGGCCAGGGGCCAACGTCCTGACTTTC. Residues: CASIRGPGANVLTF.

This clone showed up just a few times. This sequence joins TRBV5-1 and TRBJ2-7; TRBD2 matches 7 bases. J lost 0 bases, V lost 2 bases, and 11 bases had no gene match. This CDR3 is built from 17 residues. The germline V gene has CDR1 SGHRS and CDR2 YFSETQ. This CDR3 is CASSFQPSTSSSYEQYF. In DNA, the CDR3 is TGCGCCAGCAGCTTTCAGCCTTCGACTAGCAGCTCCTACGAGCAGTACTTC.

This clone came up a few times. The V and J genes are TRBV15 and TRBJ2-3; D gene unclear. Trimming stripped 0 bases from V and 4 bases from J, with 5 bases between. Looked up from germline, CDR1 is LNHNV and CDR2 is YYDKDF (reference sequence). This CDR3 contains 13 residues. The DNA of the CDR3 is TGTGCCACCAGCAGAGATCTATCAGATACGCAGTATTTT. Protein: CATSRDLSDTQYF.

DNA for the CDR3: TGTGCCAGCAGTTATTTCATACGGGACATGCGGAACACTGAAGCTTTCTTT. Its translation: CASSYFIRDMRNTEAFF. The chain has TRBV6-9 and TRBJ1-1; maybe TRBD1 (6 bases). This CDR3 spans 17 amino acids. Looked up from germline, CDR1 is MNHGY and CDR2 is SVAAGI. V lost 1 base to trimming and J lost 1 base, with 16 bases between them.

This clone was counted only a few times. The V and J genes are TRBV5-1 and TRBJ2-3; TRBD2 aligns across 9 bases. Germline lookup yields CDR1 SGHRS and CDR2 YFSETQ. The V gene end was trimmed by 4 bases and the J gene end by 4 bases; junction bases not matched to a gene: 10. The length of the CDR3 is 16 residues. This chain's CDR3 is CASSSMSSGASDTQYF. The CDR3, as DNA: TGCGCCAGCAGCAGTATGTCTAGCGGGGCATCAGATACGCAGTATTTT.

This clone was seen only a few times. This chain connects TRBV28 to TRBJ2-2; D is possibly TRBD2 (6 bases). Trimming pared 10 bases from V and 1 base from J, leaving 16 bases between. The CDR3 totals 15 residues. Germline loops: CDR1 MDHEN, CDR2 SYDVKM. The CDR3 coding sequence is TGTGCCATCGGGGCGGGAATGCAGAACACCGGGGAGCTGTTTTTT. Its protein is CAIGAGMQNTGELFF.

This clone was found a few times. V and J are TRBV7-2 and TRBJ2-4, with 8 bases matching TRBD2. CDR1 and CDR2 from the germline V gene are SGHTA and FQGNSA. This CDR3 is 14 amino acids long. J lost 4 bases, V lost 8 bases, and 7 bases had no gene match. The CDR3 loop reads CASGRRGAKNIQYF. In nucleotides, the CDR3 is TGTGCCAGCGGTCGGCGGGGGGCGAAAAACATTCAGTACTTC.

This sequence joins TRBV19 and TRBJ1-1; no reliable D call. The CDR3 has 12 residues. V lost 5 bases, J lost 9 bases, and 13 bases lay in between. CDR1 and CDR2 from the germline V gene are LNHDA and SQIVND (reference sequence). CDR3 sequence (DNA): TGTGCCAGTAGTGGTGGGCAGACCAAAGCTTTCTTT. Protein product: CASSGGQTKAFF.